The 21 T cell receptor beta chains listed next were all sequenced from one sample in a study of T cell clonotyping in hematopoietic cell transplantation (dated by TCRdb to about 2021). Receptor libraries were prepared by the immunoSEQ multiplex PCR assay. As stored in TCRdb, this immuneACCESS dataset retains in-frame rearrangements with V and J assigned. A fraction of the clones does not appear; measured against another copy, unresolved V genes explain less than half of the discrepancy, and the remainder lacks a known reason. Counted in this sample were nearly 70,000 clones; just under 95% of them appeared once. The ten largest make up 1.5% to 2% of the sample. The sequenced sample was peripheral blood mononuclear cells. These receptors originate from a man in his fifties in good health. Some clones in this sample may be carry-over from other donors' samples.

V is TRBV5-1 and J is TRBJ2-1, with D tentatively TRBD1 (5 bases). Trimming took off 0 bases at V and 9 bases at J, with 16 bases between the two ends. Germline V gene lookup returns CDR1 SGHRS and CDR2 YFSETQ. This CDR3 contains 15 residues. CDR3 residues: CASSLVGRQSGEQFF. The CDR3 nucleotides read TGCGCCAGCAGCTTGGTCGGGCGACAGTCCGGTGAGCAGTTCTTC.

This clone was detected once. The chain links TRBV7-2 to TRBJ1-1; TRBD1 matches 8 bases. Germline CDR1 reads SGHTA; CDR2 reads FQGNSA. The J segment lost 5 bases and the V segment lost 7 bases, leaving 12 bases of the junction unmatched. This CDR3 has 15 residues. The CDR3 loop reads CASTISHQGATEAFF. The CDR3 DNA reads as TGTGCCAGCACAATCAGTCATCAGGGGGCAACTGAAGCTTTCTTT.

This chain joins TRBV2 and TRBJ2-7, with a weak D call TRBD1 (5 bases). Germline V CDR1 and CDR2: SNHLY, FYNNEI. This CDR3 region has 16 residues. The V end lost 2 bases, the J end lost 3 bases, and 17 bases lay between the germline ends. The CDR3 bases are TGTGCCAGCAGTGAAAAAGAAACAGGTCCCCTCTACGAGCAGTACTTC. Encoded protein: CASSEKETGPLYEQYF. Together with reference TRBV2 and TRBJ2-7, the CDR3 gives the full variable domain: EPEVTQTPSHQVTQMGQEVILRCVPISNHLYFYWYRQILGQKVEFLVSFYNNEISEKSEIFDDQFSVERPDGSNFTLKIRSTKLEDSAMYFCASSEKETGPLYEQYFGPGTRLTVT.

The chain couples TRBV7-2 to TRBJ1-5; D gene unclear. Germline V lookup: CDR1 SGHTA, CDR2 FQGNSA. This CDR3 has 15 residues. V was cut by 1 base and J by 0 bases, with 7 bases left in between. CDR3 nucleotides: TGTGCCAGCAGCTTAGTCTGGGCTAGCAATCAGCCCCAGCATTTT. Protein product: CASSLVWASNQPQHF.

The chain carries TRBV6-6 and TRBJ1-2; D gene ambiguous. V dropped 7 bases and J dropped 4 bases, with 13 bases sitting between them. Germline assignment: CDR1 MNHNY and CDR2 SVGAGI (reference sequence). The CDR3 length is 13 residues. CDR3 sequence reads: CASIDSQVYGYTF. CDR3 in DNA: TGTGCCAGCATAGATTCCCAGGTCTATGGCTACACCTTC.

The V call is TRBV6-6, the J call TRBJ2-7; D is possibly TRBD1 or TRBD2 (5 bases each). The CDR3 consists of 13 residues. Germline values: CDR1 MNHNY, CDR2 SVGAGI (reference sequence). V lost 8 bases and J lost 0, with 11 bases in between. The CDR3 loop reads CASRDGDSYEQYF. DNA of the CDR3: TGTGCCAGCCGGGACGGAGACTCCTACGAGCAGTACTTC.

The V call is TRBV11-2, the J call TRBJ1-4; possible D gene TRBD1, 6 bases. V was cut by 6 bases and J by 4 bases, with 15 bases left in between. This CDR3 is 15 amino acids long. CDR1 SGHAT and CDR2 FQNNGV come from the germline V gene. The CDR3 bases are TGTGCCAGCAGTCCGGGGCAGGGGAATAATGAAAAACTGTTTTTT. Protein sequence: CASSPGQGNNEKLFF.

The DNA of the CDR3 is TGTGCCATCAGTGAGACCGGGACTAGCGGTACCTACGAGCAGTACTTC. Translating it yields CAISETGTSGTYEQYF. V and J are TRBV10-3 and TRBJ2-7, with 11 bases aligning to TRBD2. The ends lost 2 bases at V and 2 bases at J; junction bases unmatched: 5. The CDR3 is made up of 16 amino acids. Germline lookup yields CDR1 ENHRY and CDR2 SYGVKD.

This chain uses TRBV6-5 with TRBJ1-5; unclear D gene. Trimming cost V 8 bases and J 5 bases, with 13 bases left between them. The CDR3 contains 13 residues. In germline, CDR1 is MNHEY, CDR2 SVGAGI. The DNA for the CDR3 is TGTGCCAGCCGGGGTAGCCCGGATCAGCCCCAGCATTTT. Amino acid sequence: CASRGSPDQPQHF.

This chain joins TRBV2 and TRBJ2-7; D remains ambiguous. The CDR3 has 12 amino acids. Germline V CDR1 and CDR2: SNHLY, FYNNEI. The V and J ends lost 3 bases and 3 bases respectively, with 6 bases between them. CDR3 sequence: CASSDWVYEQYF. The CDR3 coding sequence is TGTGCCAGCAGTGACTGGGTCTACGAGCAGTACTTC.

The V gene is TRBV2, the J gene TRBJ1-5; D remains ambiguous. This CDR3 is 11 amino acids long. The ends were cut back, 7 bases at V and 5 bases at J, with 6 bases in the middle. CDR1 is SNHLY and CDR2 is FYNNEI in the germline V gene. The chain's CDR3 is CASKKDQPQHF. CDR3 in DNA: TGTGCCAGCAAAAAAGATCAGCCCCAGCATTTT.

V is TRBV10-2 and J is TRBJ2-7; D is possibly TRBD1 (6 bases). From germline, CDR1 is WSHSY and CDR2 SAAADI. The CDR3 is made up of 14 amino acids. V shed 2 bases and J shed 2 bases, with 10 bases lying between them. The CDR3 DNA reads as TGCGCCAGCAGTGAGGACAGGCGGGCCTACGAGCAGTACTTC. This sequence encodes CASSEDRRAYEQYF.

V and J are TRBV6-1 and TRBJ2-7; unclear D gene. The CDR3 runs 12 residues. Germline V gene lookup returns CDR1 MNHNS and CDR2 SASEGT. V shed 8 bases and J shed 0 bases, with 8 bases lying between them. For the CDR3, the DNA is TGTGCCAGCCTACGGAGCTCCTACGAGCAGTACTTC. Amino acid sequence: CASLRSSYEQYF.

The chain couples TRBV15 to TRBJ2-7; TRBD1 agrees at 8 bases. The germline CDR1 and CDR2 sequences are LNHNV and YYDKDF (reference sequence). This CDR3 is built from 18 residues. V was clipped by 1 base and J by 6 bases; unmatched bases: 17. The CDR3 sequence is CATSRVSFSGQGSREQYF. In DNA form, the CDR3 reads TGTGCCACCAGCAGAGTCAGTTTTAGCGGACAGGGCTCGCGCGAGCAGTACTTC. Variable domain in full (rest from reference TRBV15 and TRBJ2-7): DAMVIQNPRYQVTQFGKPVTLSCSQTLNHNVMYWYQQKSSQAPKLLFHYYDKDFNNEADTPDNFQSRRPNTSFCFLDIRSPGLGDTAMYLCATSRVSFSGQGSREQYFGPGTRLTVT.

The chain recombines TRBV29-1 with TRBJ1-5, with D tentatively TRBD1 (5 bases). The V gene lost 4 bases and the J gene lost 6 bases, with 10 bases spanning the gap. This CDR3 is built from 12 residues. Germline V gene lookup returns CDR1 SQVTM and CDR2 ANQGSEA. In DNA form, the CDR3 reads TGCAGCGTTGGGGGGGGAGGTCAGCCCCAGCATTTT. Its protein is CSVGGGGQPQHF.

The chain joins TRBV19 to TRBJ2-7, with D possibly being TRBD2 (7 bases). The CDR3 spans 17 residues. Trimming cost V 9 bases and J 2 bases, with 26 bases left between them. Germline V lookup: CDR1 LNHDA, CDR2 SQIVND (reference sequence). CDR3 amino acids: CASRTSYSGEGAYEQYF. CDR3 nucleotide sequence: TGTGCCAGCAGAACGAGCTACTCCGGGGAGGGGGCCTACGAGCAGTACTTC.

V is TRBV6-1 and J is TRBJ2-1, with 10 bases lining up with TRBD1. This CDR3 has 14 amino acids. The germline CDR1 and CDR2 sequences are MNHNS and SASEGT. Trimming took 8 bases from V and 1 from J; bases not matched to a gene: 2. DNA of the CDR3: TGTGCCAGCGGGGGACAGGGGTCCTACAATGAGCAGTTCTTC. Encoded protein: CASGGQGSYNEQFF.

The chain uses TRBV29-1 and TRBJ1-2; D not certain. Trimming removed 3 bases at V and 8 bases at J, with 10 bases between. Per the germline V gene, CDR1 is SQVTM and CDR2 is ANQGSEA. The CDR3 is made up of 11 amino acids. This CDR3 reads CSVDRPGGYTF. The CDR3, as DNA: TGCAGCGTTGACAGGCCTGGGGGCTACACCTTC.

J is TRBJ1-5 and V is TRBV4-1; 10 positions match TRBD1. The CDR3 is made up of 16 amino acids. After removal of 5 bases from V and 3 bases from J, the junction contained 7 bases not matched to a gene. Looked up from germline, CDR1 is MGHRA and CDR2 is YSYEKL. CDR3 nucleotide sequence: TGCGCCAGCAGCAACCAGGACAGGGGGTTCAATCAGCCCCAGCATTTT. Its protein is CASSNQDRGFNQPQHF.

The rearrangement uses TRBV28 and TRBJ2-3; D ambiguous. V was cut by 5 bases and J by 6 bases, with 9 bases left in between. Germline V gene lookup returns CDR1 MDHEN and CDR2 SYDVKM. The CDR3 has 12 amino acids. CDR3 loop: CASSPPQDTQYF. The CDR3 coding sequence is TGTGCCAGCAGTCCGCCCCAGGATACGCAGTATTTT.

Here the CDR3 DNA reads TGTGCCAGCAGCTTGGGTAGAGGGGGCCAAGCTTTCTTT. Protein: CASSLGRGGQAFF. This chain uses TRBV5-6 with TRBJ1-1; TRBD1 aligns across 7 bases. CDR1 is SGHDT and CDR2 is YYEEEE in the germline V gene. V shed 0 bases, J shed 9 bases, and the junction held 5 bases outside the gene matches. The CDR3 is 13 residues long.